This TCR beta chain was retrieved from a study of T cells in localized non-small cell lung cancer. The study, taken as a whole, reports: Clonality of T cells reached its maximum in uninvolved adjacent lung, surpassing tumor. Longer overall survival was associated with a higher density of T cells in the blood.

The assay was immunoSEQ multiplex PCR, and TCRdb's table has in-frame clones only and misses some. In the table there are roughly 30,000 clones, approximately 90% of which are singletons. The CDR3 has 13 residues. Germline V gives CDR1 MNHNS, CDR2 SASEGT. V lost 5 bases and J 6 bases, leaving 11 bases between the germline ends. Regarding this clone: Its antigen is undetermined.

The V call is TRBV6-1, the J call TRBJ2-1; D possibly matches TRBD1 or TRBD2 (5 bases each). The sample here was peripheral blood, taken before any cancer treatment. This TCR derives from a female donor at least 60 years old with stage I lung adenocarcinoma. Written as DNA, the CDR3 is TGTGCCAGCAGTCCGGGGCTATTCAATGAGCAGTTCTTC. Protein sequence: CASSPGLFNEQFF.